This is a list of T cell receptor beta chains from one sample in a study of blood T cell repertoires in COVID-19. TCRdb keeps only in-frame clones here, not all; method: immunoSEQ multiplex PCR. The sample has over 60,000 clones, 82% seen once. The sample comprised peripheral blood. These receptors were obtained from a human donor in a cohort sampled during active COVID-19. Each CDR3 is given with its conserved first and last residue. Each record gives: V gene, J gene, D gene, clone size, CDR3 DNA, CDR3 protein. A D gene is named only where the DNA matches it firmly. Part of the rows lack a size; the others show once, few, many or a class for expanded clones.

v_call: TRBV7-9
j_call: TRBJ2-3
d_call: .
clone_size: .
cdr3_nt: TGTGCCAGCAGCTTATCTCCAGCGGACCTTACGCAGTATTTT
cdr3_aa: CASSLSPADLTQYF

v_call: TRBV4-3
j_call: TRBJ2-7
d_call: .
clone_size: .
cdr3_nt: TGCGCCAGCAGCCAAGAGCGGGGTTACGAGCAGTACTTC
cdr3_aa: CASSQERGYEQYF

v_call: TRBV12-5
j_call: TRBJ2-3
d_call: .
clone_size: .
cdr3_nt: TGTGCTAGTGGACAACACCTCTCCAGGCAGGGTACGCAGTATTTT
cdr3_aa: CASGQHLSRQGTQYF

v_call: TRBV9
j_call: TRBJ2-7
d_call: .
clone_size: .
cdr3_nt: TGTGCCAGCAGCGTAGTGGAAACCGGGGAGCAGTACTTC
cdr3_aa: CASSVVETGEQYF

v_call: TRBV7-8
j_call: TRBJ1-5
d_call: .
clone_size: .
cdr3_nt: TGTGCCAGCGGAACAGGGCCCAATCAGCCCCAGCATTTT
cdr3_aa: CASGTGPNQPQHF

v_call: TRBV5-1
j_call: TRBJ2-5
d_call: TRBD2
clone_size: .
cdr3_nt: TGCGCCAGCAAACCGGGACTAGGTAGAGAGACCCAGTACTTC
cdr3_aa: CASKPGLGRETQYF

v_call: TRBV19
j_call: TRBJ2-3
d_call: TRBD2
clone_size: few
cdr3_nt: TGTGCCAGTAGTATAGGAGGCGGGGGTATAGATACGCAGTATTTT
cdr3_aa: CASSIGGGGIDTQYF

v_call: TRBV7-9
j_call: TRBJ2-7
d_call: TRBD1
clone_size: .
cdr3_nt: TGTGCCAGCAGCCCACGGACAGGGACTTTCGGCGAGCAGTACTTC
cdr3_aa: CASSPRTGTFGEQYF

v_call: TRBV10-1
j_call: TRBJ2-7
d_call: TRBD1
clone_size: once
cdr3_nt: TGCGCCAGATCGGGGACAGGAGATGATCAACTACACGACGAGCAGTACTTC
cdr3_aa: CARSGTGDDQLHDEQYF

v_call: TRBV27
j_call: TRBJ2-2
d_call: .
clone_size: .
cdr3_nt: TGTGCCAGCAGTTTCGGCAGGGCCCCCGGGGAGCTGTTTTTT
cdr3_aa: CASSFGRAPGELFF

v_call: TRBV7-9
j_call: TRBJ2-7
d_call: TRBD2
clone_size: .
cdr3_nt: TGTGCCAGCAGCTCCGGGACGGAGGCCGCGGGGGACTTC
cdr3_aa: CASSSGTEAAGDF

v_call: TRBV19
j_call: TRBJ1-1
d_call: TRBD1
clone_size: .
cdr3_nt: TGTGCCAGTAGTGGAAGTCCCATCAGACAGGGAAACACTGAAGCTTTCTTT
cdr3_aa: CASSGSPIRQGNTEAFF

v_call: TRBV5-1
j_call: TRBJ2-5
d_call: TRBD2
clone_size: .
cdr3_nt: TGCGCCAGCAGCTATGCTAGCGGGGGACAAGAGACCCAGTACTTC
cdr3_aa: CASSYASGGQETQYF

v_call: TRBV27
j_call: TRBJ2-7
d_call: TRBD1
clone_size: .
cdr3_nt: TGTGCCAGCAGCCGGGACAGGGATGTATTAGAGCAGTACTTC
cdr3_aa: CASSRDRDVLEQYF

v_call: TRBV5-6
j_call: TRBJ1-2
d_call: TRBD1
clone_size: once
cdr3_nt: TGTGCCAGCAGCCTGTTAGGACAGGCTAACTATGGCTACACCTTC
cdr3_aa: CASSLLGQANYGYTF

v_call: TRBV7-8
j_call: TRBJ2-5
d_call: TRBD1
clone_size: .
cdr3_nt: TGTGCCAGCAGCTTAGGGACAGGGGGTCGAGAGACCCAGTACTTC
cdr3_aa: CASSLGTGGRETQYF

v_call: TRBV29-1
j_call: TRBJ2-2
d_call: TRBD1
clone_size: .
cdr3_nt: TGCAGCGTCGGAAAACAGGGGGCCCCCCCCGGGGAGCTGTTTTTT
cdr3_aa: CSVGKQGAPPGELFF

v_call: TRBV7-9
j_call: TRBJ1-3
d_call: .
clone_size: .
cdr3_nt: TGTGCCAGCAGCTTCAGCGACTCTGGAAACACCATATATTTT
cdr3_aa: CASSFSDSGNTIYF

v_call: TRBV12-5
j_call: TRBJ2-1
d_call: .
clone_size: .
cdr3_nt: TGTGCTAGTGCGTCCCCCCAGCGGTTGCTCTACAATGAGCAGTTCTTC
cdr3_aa: CASASPQRLLYNEQFF

v_call: TRBV7-2
j_call: TRBJ1-1
d_call: TRBD1
clone_size: few
cdr3_nt: TGTGCCAGCAGCTTGGGGACAGGATACTTAAACACTGAAGCTTTCTTT
cdr3_aa: CASSLGTGYLNTEAFF

v_call: TRBV19
j_call: TRBJ2-7
d_call: TRBD1
clone_size: .
cdr3_nt: TGTGCCAGTAGTATGAGGACGGGGACAGGGAGGAACGAGCAGTACTTC
cdr3_aa: CASSMRTGTGRNEQYF

v_call: TRBV18
j_call: TRBJ2-1
d_call: TRBD2
clone_size: .
cdr3_nt: TGTGCCAGCTCCCCGACTAGCGGGGTTCATGAGCAGTTCTTC
cdr3_aa: CASSPTSGVHEQFF

v_call: TRBV30
j_call: TRBJ1-5
d_call: .
clone_size: once
cdr3_nt: TGTGCCTGGAGCATCAGAGGCCGCAATCAGCCCCAGCATTTT
cdr3_aa: CAWSIRGRNQPQHF

v_call: TRBV3-1/TRBV3-2
j_call: TRBJ1-2
d_call: TRBD1
clone_size: .
cdr3_nt: TGTGCCAGCAGCCAAGCAGACAGGGGGCTACGGGGCTACACCTTC
cdr3_aa: CASSQADRGLRGYTF

v_call: TRBV5-1
j_call: TRBJ2-5
d_call: TRBD2
clone_size: .
cdr3_nt: TGCGCCAGCAGCTTGGCGCGGGGGGGCCTATCCCAAGAGACCCAGTACTTC
cdr3_aa: CASSLARGGLSQETQYF

v_call: TRBV7-3
j_call: TRBJ1-1
d_call: TRBD1
clone_size: .
cdr3_nt: TGTGCCAGCAGCTACGGGACAGGATCAGCTTTCTTT
cdr3_aa: CASSYGTGSAFF

v_call: TRBV7-9
j_call: TRBJ2-1
d_call: .
clone_size: .
cdr3_nt: TGTGCCAGCAGCTTGAGTCTTGCCGGTAATGAGCAGTTCTTC
cdr3_aa: CASSLSLAGNEQFF

v_call: TRBV2
j_call: TRBJ1-1
d_call: .
clone_size: few
cdr3_nt: TGTGCCAGCAGAGGGGTCATGAACACTGAAGCTTTCTTT
cdr3_aa: CASRGVMNTEAFF

v_call: TRBV19
j_call: TRBJ1-3
d_call: .
clone_size: .
cdr3_nt: TGTGCCAGTATGTTGCAGGGAGGCCTCTCTGGAAACACCATATATTTT
cdr3_aa: CASMLQGGLSGNTIYF